The entry that follows covers one TCR beta chain sequence. What it binds is not known. A read error is likely here: a far larger clone is one base away. This sample stems from a study of shared clonotypes between healthy human individuals. Overall study results and limits: Clonotype sharing among donors was thought likely to change with sequencing depth. Few donors restricted represented genetic and exposure-history diversity.

The length of the CDR3 is 17 residues. Germline V gene data show CDR1 as LNHDA and CDR2 as SQIVND (reference sequence). All donors qualified as healthy HIV-negative adults and had experienced no recent acute infections or vaccinations. The unsorted samples took about 100 million PBMCs to get genomic DNA. Data came from immunoSEQ multiplex PCR; TCRdb stores just in-frame clones and leaves some out. The sample contains about 560,000 clones, roughly four fifths of which appear only once. The gene calls are TRBV19 and TRBJ1-5; 7 positions agree with TRBD1. The clonotype was recovered from a woman in her thirties or forties in good health. Some clones in this sample may be carry-over from other donors' samples. The sequenced material came from PBMCs. CDR3 sequence (DNA): TGTGCCAGTAGTAAAGGGTGGACAGGATGGGGCAATAAGCCCCAGCATTTT. This encodes CASSKGWTGWGNKPQHF.